This entry concerns a single TCR beta chain. These data come from a study of blood T cell repertoires in COVID-19. Study background: Samples of COVID-19 (acute and convalescent) were obtained from the United States, Italy and Spain. Sample material is recorded as cDNA or gDNA derived from T cells, B-cell-depleted T cells, or PBMCs.

The data were produced by immunoSEQ multiplex PCR, yet TCRdb's version contains in-frame clones alone and is incomplete. The sample records under 400,000 clones, about 87% being singletons. Material for sequencing was peripheral blood. This receptor was taken from a woman under 40 with COVID-19, enrolled during active disease.

Here the CDR3 reads CASSYSIDMTGNTIYF. Written as DNA, the CDR3 is TGTGCCAGCAGTTACTCCATAGACATGACCGGAAACACCATATATTTT. The J gene is TRBJ1-3, the V gene TRBV6-5, with D unclear. Trimming took off 0 bases at V and 4 bases at J, with 13 bases between the two ends. CDR1 is MNHEY, CDR2 SVGAGI, per germline. The CDR3 sequence is 16 residues long.